The rows below give T cell receptor beta chains drawn from one sample of a study of T cell repertoires in cytomegalovirus infection. Via MiXCR, TCRdb re-called the reads, giving one row per CDR3 protein. There are hundreds of thousands of distinct CDR3 sequences in the sample; 15% to 20% occur only once, and about 12% lies in the top ten. Source material: PBMCs. The receptors originated from a human donor in good health (CMV status not recorded). Some clones in this sample may be carry-over from other donors' samples. Each CDR3 is given with its conserved first and last residue. The D gene is left open where the match is weak. The size entry is marked missing in some rows and otherwise reads once, few, many or a size class.

j_call clone_size d_call v_call cdr3_nt cdr3_aa
TRBJ1-4 many TRBD1 TRBV15 TGTGCCACCAGACCAACGGGACAGGCCCTAGGGAAACTGTTTTTT CATRPTGQALGKLFF
TRBJ2-5 few TRBD1 TRBV7-2 TGTGCCAGCAGCCGGCCTGGACAGGGTTGGGAGACCCAGTACTTC CASSRPGQGWETQYF
TRBJ2-2 - - TRBV12-3/TRBV12-4 TGTGCCAGCAGTAGGAGCGGCGGGGAGCTGTTTTTT CASSRSGGELFF
TRBJ1-1 many TRBD1 TRBV7-9 TGTGCCAGCAGCTACGACAGGGTGAGCACTGAAGCTTTCTTT CASSYDRVSTEAFF
TRBJ2-1 few TRBD2 TRBV6-5 TGTGCCAGCAGTGGTTCGCGGGGGGCTACCTACAATGAGCAGTTCTTC CASSGSRGATYNEQFF
TRBJ2-5 few - TRBV29-1 TGCAGCGTTGAAAGGGAGGAAGAGACCCAGTACTTC CSVEREEETQYF
TRBJ2-2 - - TRBV7-6 TGTGCCAGCAGCGCTCGGGACGGCCTGGCCACCGGGGAGCTGTTTTTT CASSARDGLATGELFF
TRBJ2-6 many - TRBV7-2 TGTGCCAGCAGTAGGTCAGGTTCTGGGGCCAACGTCCTGACTTTC CASSRSGSGANVLTF
TRBJ1-2 - TRBD1 TRBV5-1 TGCGCCAGCAGCGTGGGACAGAACTATGGCTACACCTTC CASSVGQNYGYTF
TRBJ1-2 - TRBD1 TRBV9 TGTGCCAGCAGCCCCCGAGCCATCGGGACAGCCCGCTTGGGGCTCTATGGCTACACCTTC CASSPRAIGTARLGLYGYTF
TRBJ1-6 many - TRBV7-2 TGTGCCAGCAGCTTAGCCACAGGGATGGATTCACCCCTCCACTTT CASSLATGMDSPLHF
TRBJ1-5 - - TRBV19 TGTGCCAGTAGTCCCAACTTCAATCAGCCCCAGCATTTT CASSPNFNQPQHF
TRBJ2-7 few TRBD2 TRBV6-6 TGTGCCAGCAGTTACGGCCCCGGGAGGGTAGTACTCCTCGAGCAGTACTTC CASSYGPGRVVLLEQYF
TRBJ2-1 few - TRBV19 TGTGCCAGTAGTCAAATGTTGGCCTCGGAGCAGTTCTTC CASSQMLASEQFF
TRBJ2-6 - - TRBV6-1 TGTGCCAGCAGGGCTGGGGAATCCGGGGCCAACGTCCTGACTTTC CASRAGESGANVLTF
TRBJ2-3 - - TRBV20-1 TGCAGTGCTAGAAGGCGGGGAGGCGTCGATACGCAGTATTTT CSARRRGGVDTQYF
TRBJ1-6 many - TRBV11-2 TGTGCCAGCAGCTTTGGGAGCGTGAGCTCCTATAATTCACCCCTCCACTTT CASSFGSVSSYNSPLHF
TRBJ2-7 few TRBD2 TRBV23-1 TGCGCCAGCACCCCCCGGGCTAGCGGCTCCTACGAGCAGTACTTC CASTPRASGSYEQYF
TRBJ1-5 few TRBD1 TRBV6-6 TGTGCCAGCAGTTGGTCCGGACAGGGGGCAAACAATCAGCCCCAGCATTTT CASSWSGQGANNQPQHF
TRBJ2-7 few TRBD2 TRBV6-1 TGTGCCAGCAGGAGGGGACTAGCGCGGGGTTACGAGCAGTACTTC CASRRGLARGYEQYF
TRBJ2-1 many TRBD2 TRBV6-2/TRBV6-3 TGTGCCAGCAATAAGTATACTAGCGGGGATTCGGATGAGCAGTTCTTC CASNKYTSGDSDEQFF